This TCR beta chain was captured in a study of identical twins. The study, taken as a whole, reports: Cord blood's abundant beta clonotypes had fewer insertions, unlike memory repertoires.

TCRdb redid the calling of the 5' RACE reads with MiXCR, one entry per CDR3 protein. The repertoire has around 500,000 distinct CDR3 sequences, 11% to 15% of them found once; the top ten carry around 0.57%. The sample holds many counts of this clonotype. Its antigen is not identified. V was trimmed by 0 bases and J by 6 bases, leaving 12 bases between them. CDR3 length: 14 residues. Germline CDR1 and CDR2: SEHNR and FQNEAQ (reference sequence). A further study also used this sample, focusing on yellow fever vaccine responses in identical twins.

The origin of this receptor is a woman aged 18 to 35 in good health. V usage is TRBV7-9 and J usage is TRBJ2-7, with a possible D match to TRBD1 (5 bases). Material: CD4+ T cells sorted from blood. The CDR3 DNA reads TGTGCCAGCAGCTTAGCTTCGACAGTTGGCGAGCAGTACTTC. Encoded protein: CASSLASTVGEQYF.